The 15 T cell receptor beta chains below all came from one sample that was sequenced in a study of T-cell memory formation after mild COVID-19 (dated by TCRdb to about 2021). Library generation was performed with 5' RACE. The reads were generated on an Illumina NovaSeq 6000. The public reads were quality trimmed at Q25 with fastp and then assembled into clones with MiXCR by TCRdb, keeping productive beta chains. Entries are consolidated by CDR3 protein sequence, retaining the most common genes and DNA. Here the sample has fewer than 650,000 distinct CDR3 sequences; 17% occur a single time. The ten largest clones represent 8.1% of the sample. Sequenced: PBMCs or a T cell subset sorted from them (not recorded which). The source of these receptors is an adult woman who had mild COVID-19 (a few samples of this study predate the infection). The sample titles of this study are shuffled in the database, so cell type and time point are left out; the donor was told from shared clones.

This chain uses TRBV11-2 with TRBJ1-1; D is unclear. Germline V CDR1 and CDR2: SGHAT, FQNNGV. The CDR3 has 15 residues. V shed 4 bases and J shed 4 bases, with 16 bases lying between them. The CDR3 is CASSSPLRKITEAFF. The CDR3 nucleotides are TGTGCCAGCAGCTCGCCTCTCAGGAAGATCACTGAAGCTTTCTTT. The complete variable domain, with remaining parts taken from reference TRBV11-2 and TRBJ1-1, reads EAGVAQSPRYKIIEKRQSVAFWCNPISGHATLYWYQQILGQGPKLLIQFQNNGVVDDSQLPKDRFSAERLKGVDSTLKIQPAKLEDSAVYLCASSSPLRKITEAFFGQGTRLTVV.

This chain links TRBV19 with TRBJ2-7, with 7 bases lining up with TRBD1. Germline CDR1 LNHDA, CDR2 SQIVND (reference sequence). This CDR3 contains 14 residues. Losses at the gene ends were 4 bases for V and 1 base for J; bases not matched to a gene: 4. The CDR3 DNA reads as TGTGCCAGTAGTACGGCAGGGGGATCCTACGAGCAGTACTTC. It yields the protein CASSTAGGSYEQYF.

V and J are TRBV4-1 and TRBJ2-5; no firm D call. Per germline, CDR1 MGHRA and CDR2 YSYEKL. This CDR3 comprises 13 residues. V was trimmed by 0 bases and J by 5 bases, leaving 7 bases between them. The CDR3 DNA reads TGCGCCAGCAGCCAAGAGTCATGGGAGACCCAGTACTTC. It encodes CASSQESWETQYF.

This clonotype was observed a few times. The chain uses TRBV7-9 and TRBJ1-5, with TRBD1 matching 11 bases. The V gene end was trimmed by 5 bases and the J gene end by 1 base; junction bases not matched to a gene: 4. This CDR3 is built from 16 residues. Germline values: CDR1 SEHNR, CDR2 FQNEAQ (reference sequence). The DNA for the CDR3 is TGTGCCAGCAGCACCGGGACAGGGGGAAGCAATCAGCCCCAGCATTTT. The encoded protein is CASSTGTGGSNQPQHF.

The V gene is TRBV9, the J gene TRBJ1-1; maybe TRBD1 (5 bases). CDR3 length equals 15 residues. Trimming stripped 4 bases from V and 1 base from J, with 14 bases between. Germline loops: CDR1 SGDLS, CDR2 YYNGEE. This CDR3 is CASSSHGARNTEAFF. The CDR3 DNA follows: TGTGCCAGCAGCTCCCACGGGGCGCGGAACACTGAAGCTTTCTTT.

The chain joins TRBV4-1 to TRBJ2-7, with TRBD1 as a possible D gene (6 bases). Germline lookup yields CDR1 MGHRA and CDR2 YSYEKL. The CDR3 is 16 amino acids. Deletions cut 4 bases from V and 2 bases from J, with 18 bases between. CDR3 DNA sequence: TGCGCCAGCAGCCCAAGCTGGACAGATGCACCCTACGAGCAGTACTTC. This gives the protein CASSPSWTDAPYEQYF.

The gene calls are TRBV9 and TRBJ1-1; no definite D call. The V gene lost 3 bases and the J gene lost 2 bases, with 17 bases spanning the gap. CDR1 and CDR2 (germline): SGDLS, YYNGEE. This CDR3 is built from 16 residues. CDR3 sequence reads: CASSAKAGLLNTEAFF. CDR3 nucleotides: TGTGCCAGCAGCGCTAAGGCCGGGCTGCTAAACACTGAAGCTTTCTTT.

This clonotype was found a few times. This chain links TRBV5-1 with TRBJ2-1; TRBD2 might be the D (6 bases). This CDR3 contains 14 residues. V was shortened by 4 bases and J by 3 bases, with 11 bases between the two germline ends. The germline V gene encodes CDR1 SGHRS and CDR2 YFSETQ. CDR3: CASSGSGVYNEQFF. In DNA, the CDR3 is TGCGCCAGCAGCGGTAGCGGAGTCTACAATGAGCAGTTCTTC.

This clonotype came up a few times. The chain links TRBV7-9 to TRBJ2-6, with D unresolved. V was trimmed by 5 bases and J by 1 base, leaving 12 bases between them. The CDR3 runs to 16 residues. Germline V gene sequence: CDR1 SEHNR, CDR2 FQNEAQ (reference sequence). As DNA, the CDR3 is TGTGCCAGCAGCGAGCGAGTAACATCTGGGGCCAACGTCCTGACTTTC. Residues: CASSERVTSGANVLTF.

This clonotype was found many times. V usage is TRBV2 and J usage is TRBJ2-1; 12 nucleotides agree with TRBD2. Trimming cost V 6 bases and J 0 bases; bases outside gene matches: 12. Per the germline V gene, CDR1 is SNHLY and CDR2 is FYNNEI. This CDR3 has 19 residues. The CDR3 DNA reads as TGTGCCAGCAGAAAGACTAGCGGGGGCGCGCCGAGCTCCTACAATGAGCAGTTCTTC. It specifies CASRKTSGGAPSSYNEQFF.

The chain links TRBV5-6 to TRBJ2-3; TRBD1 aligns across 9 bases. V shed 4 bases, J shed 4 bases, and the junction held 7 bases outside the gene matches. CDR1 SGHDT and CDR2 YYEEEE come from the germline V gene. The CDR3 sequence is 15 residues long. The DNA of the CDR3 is TGTGCCAGCAGCCCCGGACAGGGGAGCGCAGATACGCAGTATTTT. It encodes CASSPGQGSADTQYF.

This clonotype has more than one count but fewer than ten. The chain's CDR3 is CSGAIGGLIGNTIYF. In DNA, the CDR3 is TGCAGCGGTGCCATAGGGGGGCTCATCGGAAACACCATATATTTT. The chain joins TRBV29-1 to TRBJ1-3; D might be TRBD1 (6 bases). The germline V and J ends were trimmed by 7 bases and 4 bases, with 20 bases remaining between them. CDR3 length: 15 amino acids. From germline, CDR1 is SQVTM and CDR2 ANQGSEA.

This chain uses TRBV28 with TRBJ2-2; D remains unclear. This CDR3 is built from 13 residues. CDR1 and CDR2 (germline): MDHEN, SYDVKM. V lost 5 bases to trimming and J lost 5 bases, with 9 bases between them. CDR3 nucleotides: TGTGCCAGCAGTCCAGCACCAACCGGGGAGCTGTTTTTT. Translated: CASSPAPTGELFF.

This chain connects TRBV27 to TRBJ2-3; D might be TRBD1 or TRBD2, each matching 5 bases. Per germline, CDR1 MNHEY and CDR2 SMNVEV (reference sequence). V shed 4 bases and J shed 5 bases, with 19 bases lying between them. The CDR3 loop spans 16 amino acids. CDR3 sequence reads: CASSSHGTPAGDTQYF. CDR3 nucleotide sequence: TGTGCCAGCAGTTCACACGGGACCCCCGCGGGAGATACGCAGTATTTT.

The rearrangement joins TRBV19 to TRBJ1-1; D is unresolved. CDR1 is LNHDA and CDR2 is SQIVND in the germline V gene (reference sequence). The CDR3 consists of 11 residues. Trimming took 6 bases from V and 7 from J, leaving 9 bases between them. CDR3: CASREWYEAFF. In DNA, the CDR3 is TGTGCCAGTAGGGAGTGGTATGAAGCTTTCTTT. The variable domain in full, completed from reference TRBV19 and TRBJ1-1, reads DGGITQSPKYLFRKEGQNVTLSCEQNLNHDAMYWYRQDPGQGLRLIYYSQIVNDFQKGDIAEGYSVSREKKESFPLTVTSAQKNPTAFYLCASREWYEAFFGQGTRLTVV.